This T cell receptor (beta chain) was sequenced in a study of blood T cell repertoires in COVID-19. Overall study context: Some COVID-19 samples were acute and others convalescent; all came from the United States, Italy and Spain. The cDNA or gDNA used as material had been derived from T cells, B-cell-depleted T cells, or PBMCs.

With 5 bases clipped from V and 6 bases from J, the junction kept 2 bases outside the gene matches. Germline V gives CDR1 SEHNR, CDR2 FQNEAQ (reference sequence). The CDR3 totals 12 residues. In the original workflow: Estimation of nucleated cell counts was performed using reference gene primer amplification. Produced via immunoSEQ multiplex PCR; TCRdb's table is partial and in-frame only. The V and J calls and clone size come from that table; D and trimming were worked out from the DNA. The sample carries roughly 150,000 clones, 78% recorded once. Sequencing input: peripheral blood. The rearrangement uses TRBV7-9 and TRBJ1-1; 8 bases align to TRBD1. The clonotype was recovered from a woman of 80 years or more with acute or convalescent COVID-19. The CDR3 sequence is CASSKQGAEAFF. The CDR3, as DNA: TGTGCCAGCAGCAAACAGGGGGCTGAAGCTTTCTTT.